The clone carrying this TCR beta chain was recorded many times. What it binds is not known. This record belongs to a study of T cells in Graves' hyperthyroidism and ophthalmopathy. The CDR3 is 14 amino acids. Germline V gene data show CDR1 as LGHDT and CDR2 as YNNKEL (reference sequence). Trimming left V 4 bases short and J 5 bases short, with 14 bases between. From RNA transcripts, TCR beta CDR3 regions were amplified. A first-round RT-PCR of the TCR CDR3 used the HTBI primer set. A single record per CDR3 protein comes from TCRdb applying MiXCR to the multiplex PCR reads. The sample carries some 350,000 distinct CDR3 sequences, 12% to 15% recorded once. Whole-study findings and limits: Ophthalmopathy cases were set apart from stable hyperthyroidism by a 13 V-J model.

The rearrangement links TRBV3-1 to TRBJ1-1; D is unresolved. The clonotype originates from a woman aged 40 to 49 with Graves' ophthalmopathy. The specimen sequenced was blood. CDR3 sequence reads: CASSPLRSVTEAFF. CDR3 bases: TGTGCCAGCAGCCCCCTGAGGAGCGTGACTGAAGCTTTCTTT. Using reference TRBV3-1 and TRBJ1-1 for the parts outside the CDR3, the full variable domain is DTAVSQTPKYLVTQMGNDKSIKCEQNLGHDTMYWYKQDSKKFLKIMFSYNNKELIINETVPNRFSPKSPDKAHLNLHINSLELGDSAVYFCASSPLRSVTEAFFGQGTRLTVV.